The clone carrying this T cell receptor (beta chain) is classed as medium-sized. Its target is unknown. 500 ng RNA was reverse transcribed with alpha and beta constant-region primers. Using multiplexing indices, alpha and beta chain libraries were generated apart by chain-specific third strand synthesis. TCRdb reprocessed the 5' RACE reads via MiXCR and lists one record per CDR3 protein. The table shows about 5,500 distinct CDR3 sequences, with under 9.5% occurring only once. Whole blood was used without fractionation, so all unsorted peripheral T cells were included. This entry belongs to a study of HIV-infected patients and healthy controls. Study results and caveats: Untreated HIV+ repertoires had roughly threefold fewer distinct CDR3s and lower Shannon diversity than healthy controls. During therapy, HIV-associated CDR3s fell significantly in frequency, while CMV-associated CDR3s did not change significantly.

The input for sequencing was blood, taken before antiretroviral therapy. The receptor was derived from an adult with HIV infection.

The CDR3 loop reads CATSTRGGINEQFF. Here the CDR3 DNA reads TGTGCCACCAGCACGCGGGGAGGAATCAATGAGCAGTTCTTC. The V call is TRBV15, the J call TRBJ2-1; D perhaps matches TRBD2 (6 bases). The V end lost 4 bases, the J end lost 6 bases, and 13 bases lay between the germline ends. Germline lookup yields CDR1 LNHNV and CDR2 YYDKDF (reference sequence). This CDR3 has 14 amino acids.